This TCR beta chain was sequenced during a study of siplizumab effects on memory and regulatory T cells. Trimming cost V 0 bases and J 5 bases, with 8 bases left between them. In germline, CDR1 is GTSNPN, CDR2 SVGIG (reference sequence). CDR3 length equals 13 residues. Assay: immunoSEQ multiplex PCR; the TCRdb copy retains only in-frame clones and omits some. Of under 100,000 clones in the sample, around 94% were seen once. This clone was recorded once. The rearrangement joins TRBV30 to TRBJ1-5; TRBD1 is a possible D gene (6 bases). This receptor was taken from a human donor in good health. What was sequenced was non-Treg CD4+ T cells sorted from blood. The CDR3 region has the DNA TGTGCCTGGAGTGTCAGGACAGATCAGCCCCAGCATTTT. The encoded protein is CAWSVRTDQPQHF.